These 11 T cell receptor beta chains were sequenced from one sample in a study of T cell repertoires in cytomegalovirus infection. Each CDR3 protein is one row after TCRdb ran MiXCR on the reads. The sample has about 110,000 distinct CDR3 sequences, under 50% seen once; the top ten hold roughly 70%. These TCRs' antigens remain unknown. Sequenced here: CD8+ T cells from cultured PBMCs, sampled from culture after CMV antigen stimulation. These receptors were collected from a human donor in good health (CMV status not recorded). Some clones in this sample may be carry-over from other donors' samples.

This clonotype was observed a single time. This chain joins TRBV4-1 and TRBJ1-1; D unresolved. CDR1 and CDR2 (germline): MGHRA, YSYEKL. Trimming took 1 base from V and 3 from J, leaving 6 bases between them. The CDR3 extends over 13 amino acids. The CDR3 DNA reads TGCGCCAGCAGCCAAGGTTACGACACTGAAGCTTTCTTT. Encoded protein: CASSQGYDTEAFF.

J is TRBJ1-5 and V is TRBV11-3; 7 bases agree with TRBD1. Germline assignment: CDR1 SGHNT and CDR2 YENEEA. V shed 7 bases and J 3 bases; nucleotides not matched to a gene: 15. This CDR3 has 17 residues. In nucleotides, the CDR3 is TGTGCCAGCATCCAAGCTGGAGGGGGCTGGGACAATCAGCCCCAGCATTTT. Translation gives CASIQAGGGWDNQPQHF.

The chain joins TRBV7-6 to TRBJ2-7, with TRBD1 matching over 7 bases. Trimming removed 2 bases from V and 2 bases from J; junction bases left unmatched: 6. The germline V gene has CDR1 SGHVS and CDR2 FNYEAQ. The CDR3 is made up of 15 amino acids. The CDR3 sequence: CASSLRDRPPYEQYF. Here the CDR3 DNA reads TGTGCCAGCAGCTTAAGGGACAGACCTCCCTACGAGCAGTACTTC.

The chain joins TRBV5-6 to TRBJ1-1; D is possibly TRBD1 (5 bases). The ends were cut back, 7 bases at V and 0 bases at J, with 10 bases in the middle. There are 13 residues in the CDR3. Germline lookup yields CDR1 SGHDT and CDR2 YYEEEE. The CDR3 DNA follows: TGTGCCAGCTCCGGGACCTTGAACACTGAAGCTTTCTTT. Protein sequence: CASSGTLNTEAFF.

The gene calls are TRBV7-9 and TRBJ2-1; D remains ambiguous. The CDR3 totals 11 residues. Trimming took 6 bases from V and 10 from J, leaving 10 bases between them. The germline CDR1 and CDR2 sequences are SEHNR and FQNEAQ (reference sequence). The CDR3 region has the DNA TGTGCCAGCAGAGAGACACAGGAGCAGTTCTTC. Translation: CASRETQEQFF.

The V and J genes are TRBV20-1 and TRBJ2-5; 7 bases are shared with TRBD1. V was pared by 4 bases and J by 2 bases, with 4 bases of the junction left unmatched. The germline V gene has CDR1 DFQATT and CDR2 SNEGSKA (reference sequence). The CDR3 has 13 residues. Here the CDR3 reads CSANTGEQETQYF. CDR3 DNA: TGCAGTGCTAATACAGGGGAACAAGAGACCCAGTACTTC.

Only one count was recorded for this clonotype. The CDR3 region has the DNA TGCAGCGTTGTTGGTGGACAGGGGGTCGGCGGGGAGCTGTTTTTT. Translated, it gives CSVVGGQGVGGELFF. The chain has TRBV29-1 and TRBJ2-2; 10 bases match TRBD1. This CDR3 comprises 15 residues. Germline V gene sequence: CDR1 SQVTM, CDR2 ANQGSEA. The J segment lost 7 bases and the V segment lost 4 bases, leaving 9 bases of the junction unmatched.

This clonotype showed up many times. V is TRBV7-2 and J is TRBJ2-7; maybe TRBD2 (6 bases). V gave up 3 bases and J gave up 0 bases, with 21 bases separating them. CDR3 length: 18 amino acids. The germline CDR1 and CDR2 sequences are SGHTA and FQGNSA. CDR3 protein: CASSFSVTRIQSSYEQYF. In nucleotides, the CDR3 is TGTGCCAGCAGCTTTAGCGTGACTAGGATCCAAAGCTCCTACGAGCAGTACTTC.

The V call is TRBV4-1, the J call TRBJ2-5, with 9 nucleotides matching TRBD2. Per germline, CDR1 MGHRA and CDR2 YSYEKL. Trimming took 4 bases from V and 3 from J; bases not matched to a gene: 9. The CDR3 extends over 16 amino acids. CDR3 nucleotide sequence: TGCGCCAGCAGCCCCTACGGGGTAGCGGGGGAAGAGACCCAGTACTTC. Translation gives CASSPYGVAGEETQYF.

In this sample, this clonotype turned up a few times. J is TRBJ2-5 and V is TRBV7-9; a weak D match, TRBD2 (5 bases). The CDR3 is 14 residues long. Trimming removed 7 bases at V and 2 bases at J, with 14 bases between. In germline, CDR1 is SEHNR, CDR2 FQNEAQ (reference sequence). For the CDR3, the DNA is TGTGCCAGCACCCACGAGGGCTCACAAGAGACCCAGTACTTC. It translates to CASTHEGSQETQYF.

V is TRBV6-5 and J is TRBJ1-3; D is perhaps TRBD1 (5 bases). The CDR3 totals 16 residues. Germline CDR1 MNHEY, CDR2 SVGAGI. Trimming removed 5 bases at V and 0 bases at J, with 14 bases between. CDR3 sequence: CASSERGRNSGNTIYF. DNA for the CDR3: TGTGCCAGCAGTGAACGGGGACGGAACTCTGGAAACACCATATATTTT.